The 23 T cell receptor beta chains given below trace back to one sample, sequenced in a study of blood T cell repertoires in COVID-19. The data were produced by immunoSEQ multiplex PCR, yet TCRdb's version contains in-frame clones alone and is incomplete. The sample yields about 260,000 clones, more than 85% seen once. The sequenced material came from PBMCs or T cells enriched from blood (not recorded which). These receptor sequences come from a man between 40 and 49 years old who had been exposed to COVID-19.

The rearrangement uses TRBV7-3 and TRBJ2-7; 8 nucleotides line up with TRBD2. The germline gives CDR1 SGHTA, CDR2 FQGTGA. V lost 2 bases, J lost 4 bases, and 10 bases stayed unmatched. CDR3 length: 16 amino acids. The CDR3 coding sequence is TGTGCCAGCAGCTTACAACCGGGACTAGGTACTTACGAGCAGTACTTC. The encoded protein is CASSLQPGLGTYEQYF.

This chain links TRBV18 with TRBJ2-3; TRBD2 agrees at 8 bases. V dropped 6 bases and J dropped 6; count of bases not matched to a gene: 8. The CDR3 runs to 14 residues. Germline CDR1 KGHSH, CDR2 LQKENI. The CDR3 is CASSPGTRGDTQYF. In nucleotides, the CDR3 is TGTGCCAGCTCGCCCGGGACTAGGGGGGATACGCAGTATTTT.

The chain couples TRBV18 to TRBJ2-7; D not resolved. Trimming removed 3 bases at V and 4 bases at J, with 10 bases between. CDR3 size: 13 residues. Germline V lookup: CDR1 KGHSH, CDR2 LQKENI. CDR3 loop: CASSPKDLYEQYF. In DNA form, the CDR3 reads TGTGCCAGCTCACCTAAAGACTTGTACGAGCAGTACTTC. Supplemented by reference TRBV18 and TRBJ2-7, the full variable domain reads NAGVMQNPRHLVRRRGQEARLRCSPMKGHSHVYWYRQLPEEGLKFMVYLQKENIIDESGMPKERFSAEFPKEGPSILRIQQVVRGDSAAYFCASSPKDLYEQYFGPGTRLTVT.

The CDR3: CASSSPGKRVDEQYF. The CDR3 DNA reads as TGTGCCAGCAGCTCCCCCGGAAAGCGGGTTGACGAGCAGTACTTC. The chain recombines TRBV7-3 with TRBJ2-7; perhaps TRBD2 as D (6 bases). CDR1 SGHTA and CDR2 FQGTGA come from the germline V gene. The CDR3 contains 15 residues. The germline V and J ends were trimmed by 4 bases and 5 bases, with 18 bases remaining between them.

This chain links TRBV12-3 or TRBV12-4 with TRBJ1-1; D gene ambiguous. CDR3 length: 11 residues. Trimming cost V 5 bases and J 8 bases, with 9 bases left between them. The CDR3 is CASSAAGEAFF. The CDR3 DNA reads TGTGCCAGCAGTGCGGCGGGCGAAGCTTTCTTT.

V usage is TRBV9 and J usage is TRBJ2-4; 8 positions match TRBD2. This CDR3 comprises 14 residues. Germline CDR1 reads SGDLS; CDR2 reads YYNGEE. Unmatched junction bases numbered 6, after V lost 3 bases and J lost 7 bases. The CDR3 sequence is CASSGGTSRNIQYF. The CDR3 DNA is TGTGCCAGCAGCGGCGGGACTAGTCGCAACATTCAGTACTTC.

The chain uses TRBV6-5 and TRBJ2-1; 9 bases align to TRBD2. Per germline, CDR1 MNHEY and CDR2 SVGAGI. The ends lost 11 bases at V and 10 bases at J; junction bases unmatched: 15. This CDR3 has 14 residues. The CDR3 region has the DNA TGTGCCGCTGGGACCGGGACTAGCTTTTTAGAGCAGTTCTTC. Amino acid sequence: CAAGTGTSFLEQFF.

The chain employs TRBV10-3 and TRBJ1-5, with D perhaps TRBD1 (5 bases). Germline values: CDR1 ENHRY, CDR2 SYGVKD. V was shortened by 0 bases and J by 9 bases, with 12 bases between the two germline ends. CDR3 length: 14 residues. CDR3 in DNA: TGTGCCATCAGTGAGTCGGTAGGGGATACGCCCCAGCATTTT. As protein: CAISESVGDTPQHF.

This rearrangement joins TRBV5-4 to TRBJ1-2, with 7 bases aligning to TRBD1. Germline CDR1 SGHNT, CDR2 YYREEE (reference sequence). CDR3 length: 13 amino acids. V lost 3 bases, J lost 2 bases, and 1 base stayed unmatched. The CDR3: CASSWDRNYGYTF. The CDR3 DNA sequence: TGTGCCAGCAGCTGGGACAGAAACTATGGCTACACCTTC.

A remark on this clone: Mismatch with germline at one junction end may stem from a read error. This chain joins TRBV10-1 and TRBJ2-2; 11 bases are a match to TRBD2. In germline, CDR1 is WNHNN, CDR2 SYGVQD (reference sequence). The CDR3 totals 22 residues. CDR3 DNA: TGCGCCAGCAGTGAGTATTCGTCTCTAGCGGGAGGCAGAAGGAAGAACACCGAGGAGCTGTTTTTT. This encodes CASSEYSSLAGGRRKNTEELFF.

The gene calls are TRBV7-2 and TRBJ1-2; unclear D gene. V was pared by 5 bases and J by 2 bases, with 12 bases between. The germline V gene encodes CDR1 SGHTA and CDR2 FQGNSA. This CDR3 spans 14 amino acids. The CDR3 protein is CASSLSGFNYGYTF. The CDR3 DNA reads TGTGCCAGCAGCCTTTCCGGGTTCAACTATGGCTACACCTTC. Full variable domain (remainder filled in from reference TRBV7-2 and TRBJ1-2): GAGVSQSPSNKVTEKGKDVELRCDPISGHTALYWYRQSLGQGLEFLIYFQGNSAPDKSGLPSDRFSAERTGGSVSTLTIQRTQQEDSAVYLCASSLSGFNYGYTFGSGTRLTVV.

This clone was counted once. The chain carries TRBV4-2 and TRBJ2-7; D gene ambiguous. Trimming stripped 0 bases from V and 2 bases from J, with 11 bases between. There are 15 residues in the CDR3. The germline V gene has CDR1 LGHNA and CDR2 YNFKEQ. The CDR3 sequence: CASSQDGPPTYEQYF. DNA of the CDR3: TGTGCCAGCAGCCAAGATGGGCCACCCACCTACGAGCAGTACTTC.

V and J are TRBV3-1 (or the pseudogene TRBV3-2) and TRBJ1-2, with 8 bases lining up with TRBD1. J was trimmed by 4 bases and V by 3 bases; bases with no gene match: 4. The CDR3 has 14 residues. Germline V lookup: CDR1 LGHDT, CDR2 YNNKEL (reference sequence). CDR3 bases: TGTGCCAGCAGCCAGTGGGACAGGTTCTATGGCTACACCTTC. Protein: CASSQWDRFYGYTF.

This CDR3 is CASSSPQGRHEKLFF. Here the CDR3 DNA reads TGTGCCAGCAGTTCCCCACAGGGACGCCATGAAAAACTGTTTTTT. V and J are TRBV6-2 or TRBV6-3 and TRBJ1-4; maybe TRBD1 (6 bases). Per germline, CDR1 MNHEY and CDR2 SVGEGT. V dropped 4 bases and J dropped 6 bases, with 15 bases sitting between them. The CDR3 loop spans 15 amino acids.

The chain combines TRBV7-9 with TRBJ2-7; D is unclear. The germline V gene encodes CDR1 SEHNR and CDR2 FQNEAQ (reference sequence). CDR3 length equals 15 residues. Trimming removed 5 bases from V and 5 bases from J, with 19 bases in between. The CDR3, as DNA: TGTGCCAGCAGCCCCCTAGGAAGACGAGGAAACGAGCAGTACTTC. It translates to CASSPLGRRGNEQYF.

The V gene is TRBV12-5, the J gene TRBJ2-7; D unresolved. The germline V gene has CDR1 LGHNT and CDR2 FRNRAP. Trimming stripped 4 bases from V and 0 bases from J, with 7 bases between. The CDR3 runs 13 residues. The CDR3 region is CASGSYSSYEQYF. CDR3 nucleotide sequence: TGTGCTAGTGGTTCCTACAGCTCCTACGAGCAGTACTTC.

This chain uses TRBV24-1 with TRBJ2-1; weak D call: TRBD2 (6 bases). CDR3 length equals 13 residues. Deletions cut 1 base from V and 9 bases from J, with 9 bases between. Germline CDR1 reads KGHDR; CDR2 reads SFDVKD. Here the CDR3 DNA reads TGTGCCACCAGTGATTTTCCCGGGAGTGAGCAGTTCTTC. Protein: CATSDFPGSEQFF.

The CDR3 region has the DNA TGTGCCAGCAGTTATCTCGGGACTAGCGGCAGCAATGAGCAGTTCTTC. It yields the protein CASSYLGTSGSNEQFF. The J gene is TRBJ2-1, the V gene TRBV6-5; 11 bases map to TRBD2. Unmatched junction bases numbered 7, after V lost 3 bases and J lost 6 bases. Germline V gene lookup returns CDR1 MNHEY and CDR2 SVGAGI. The length of the CDR3 is 16 residues.

The rearrangement joins TRBV7-2 to TRBJ1-2; TRBD1 matches 11 bases. Germline V lookup: CDR1 SGHTA, CDR2 FQGNSA. The ends lost 4 bases at V and 5 bases at J; junction bases unmatched: 6. The CDR3 has 15 amino acids. In nucleotides, the CDR3 is TGTGCCAGCAGCTCAGGGACAGGGGGGATATATGGCTACACCTTC. This translates into CASSSGTGGIYGYTF.

This clone was counted only a few times. The CDR3 DNA reads as TGTGCCAGCAGAACGGGACAGGGGTACAATGAGCAGTTCTTC. Protein: CASRTGQGYNEQFF. J is TRBJ2-1 and V is TRBV6-6, with 10 bases lining up with TRBD1. Looked up from germline, CDR1 is MNHNY and CDR2 is SVGAGI (reference sequence). V lost 6 bases, J lost 4 bases, and 3 bases stayed unmatched. The CDR3 covers 14 residues.

The rearrangement uses TRBV6-2 or TRBV6-3 and TRBJ2-3; a weak D match, TRBD2 (5 bases). The length of the CDR3 is 14 residues. Deletions cut 5 bases from V and 4 bases from J, with 13 bases between. Germline V gene data show CDR1 as MNHEY and CDR2 as SVGEGT. The CDR3 DNA sequence: TGTGCCAGCAGTCATGACACTAGTTCAGATACGCAGTATTTT. As protein: CASSHDTSSDTQYF.

This chain joins TRBV29-1 and TRBJ2-1, with 9 positions matching TRBD1. CDR1 is SQVTM and CDR2 is ANQGSEA in the germline V gene. The CDR3 has 14 residues. With V trimmed by 4 bases and J by 10 bases, 11 bases remained unmatched. This CDR3 reads CSVGRTGVSNEQFF. CDR3 coding DNA: TGCAGCGTTGGTAGGACAGGGGTGTCGAACGAGCAGTTCTTC.

The chain links TRBV5-1 to TRBJ2-7, with 7 nucleotides matching TRBD2. This CDR3 spans 16 amino acids. The germline V gene has CDR1 SGHRS and CDR2 YFSETQ. Losses at the gene ends were 4 bases for V and 4 bases for J; bases not matched to a gene: 14. The CDR3 nucleotides read TGCGCCAGCAGCCCTGCGTCTAGCGGACGTCCTTACGAGCAGTACTTC. Residues: CASSPASSGRPYEQYF.